This entry lists 12 T cell receptor beta chains sequenced from one sample in a study of neurological immune-mediated disorders. TCRdb used MiXCR to reprocess the 5' RACE reads, holding one entry per CDR3 protein. This repertoire shows around 50,000 distinct CDR3 sequences, about a quarter found once; its top ten account for 20% to 30%. Source material: PBMCs. All receptors derive from an older woman in good health.

There are many counts of this clonotype. V gene TRBV27 combines with J gene TRBJ2-3; possible D gene TRBD2, 5 bases. V lost 3 bases, J lost 0 bases, and 7 bases lay in between. Per the germline V gene, CDR1 is MNHEY and CDR2 is SMNVEV (reference sequence). CDR3 length: 14 amino acids. Here the CDR3 DNA reads TGTGCCAGCAGTTTCAGCGGAAGCACAGATACGCAGTATTTT. Protein: CASSFSGSTDTQYF.

Remarks on this clonotype: This may be a read error: a much more frequent sequence differs by one nucleotide. This rearrangement joins TRBV5-1 to TRBJ2-1; perhaps TRBD2 as D (6 bases). Trimming shortened V by 0 bases and J by 9 bases, and 16 bases separated the two germline ends. Germline V CDR1 and CDR2: SGHRS, YFSETQ. The CDR3 length is 15 residues. DNA for the CDR3: TGCGCCAGCAGCTTGGATGGACTACTTGGAAGTGAGCAGTTCTTC. Its translation is CASSLDGLLGSEQFF. Variable domain in full (rest from reference TRBV5-1 and TRBJ2-1): KAGVTQTPRYLIKTRGQQVTLSCSPISGHRSVSWYQQTPGQGLQFLFEYFSETQRNKGNFPGRFSGRQFSNSRSEMNVSTLELGDSALYLCASSLDGLLGSEQFFGPGTRLTVL.

This clonotype came up many times. The chain employs TRBV7-6 and TRBJ2-6; TRBD1 might be the D (5 bases). The germline V gene has CDR1 SGHVS and CDR2 FNYEAQ. The V and J ends lost 1 base and 5 bases respectively, with 9 bases between them. This CDR3 contains 15 residues. CDR3 coding DNA: TGTGCCAGCAGCTTAGGGCAGGGCTGGGCCAACGTCCTGACTTTC. Its protein is CASSLGQGWANVLTF.

This clonotype was counted between two and nine times. J is TRBJ2-2 and V is TRBV11-2; 13 bases fit TRBD2. V was pared by 5 bases and J by 4 bases, with 10 bases of the junction left unmatched. This CDR3 contains 18 residues. Germline CDR1 SGHAT, CDR2 FQNNGV. The CDR3 sequence is CASSIPGLAGRGTGELFF. In DNA form, the CDR3 reads TGTGCCAGCAGCATACCGGGACTAGCGGGACGGGGCACCGGGGAGCTGTTTTTT.

The rearrangement links TRBV28 to TRBJ2-5; the match to TRBD1 covers 7 bases. This CDR3 has 13 residues. The germline gives CDR1 MDHEN, CDR2 SYDVKM. V dropped 6 bases and J dropped 5; count of bases not matched to a gene: 6. CDR3 region: CASRETGAETQYF. CDR3 nucleotide sequence: TGTGCCAGCAGGGAAACAGGGGCTGAGACCCAGTACTTC.

This clonotype has ten or more counts. The chain carries TRBV9 and TRBJ1-2; D not resolved. This CDR3 spans 15 amino acids. Germline V gene lookup returns CDR1 SGDLS and CDR2 YYNGEE. V was clipped by 3 bases and J by 2 bases, with 14 bases between them. As DNA, the CDR3 is TGTGCCAGCAGCGCCGAGCTTGGCAGGAACTATGGCTACACCTTC. It is translated as CASSAELGRNYGYTF. Drawing the rest from reference TRBV9 and TRBJ1-2, the complete variable domain is DSGVTQTPKHLITATGQRVTLRCSPRSGDLSVYWYQQSLDQGLQFLIQYYNGEERAKGNILERFSAQQFPDLHSELNLSSLELGDSALYFCASSAELGRNYGYTFGSGTRLTVV.

This clonotype appeared many times. The chain couples TRBV29-1 to TRBJ1-1, with D possibly being TRBD1 (5 bases). Germline V gene data show CDR1 as SQVTM and CDR2 as ANQGSEA. This CDR3 is built from 14 residues. The ends were cut back, 4 bases at V and 0 bases at J, with 12 bases in the middle. This chain's CDR3 is CSVVQGPVNTEAFF. CDR3 DNA sequence: TGCAGCGTTGTTCAGGGCCCTGTGAACACTGAAGCTTTCTTT.

This rearrangement joins TRBV18 to TRBJ2-1; a possible D gene is TRBD2 (6 bases). CDR1 is KGHSH and CDR2 is LQKENI in the germline V gene. The V end lost 4 bases, the J end lost 0 bases, and 10 bases lay between the germline ends. The CDR3 spans 15 residues. For the CDR3, the DNA is TGTGCCAGCTCACTAGGGACTGGCTCCTACAATGAGCAGTTCTTC. As protein: CASSLGTGSYNEQFF.

This clonotype was seen just once. The V call is TRBV9, the J call TRBJ2-1; D not certain. Per the germline V gene, CDR1 is SGDLS and CDR2 is YYNGEE. V lost 2 bases to trimming and J lost 1 base, with 13 bases between them. CDR3 size: 16 residues. CDR3 nucleotide sequence: TGTGCCAGCAGCGTTTCCGTTGAACTATCCTACAATGAGCAGTTCTTC. Translating it yields CASSVSVELSYNEQFF.

This chain links TRBV5-1 with TRBJ1-1; 7 bases fit TRBD1. The V gene end was trimmed by 5 bases and the J gene end by 1 base; junction bases not matched to a gene: 11. The germline gives CDR1 SGHRS, CDR2 YFSETQ. This CDR3 has 16 amino acids. CDR3 amino acids: CASRHQYRGQNTEAFF. As DNA, the CDR3 is TGCGCCAGCAGACATCAATACAGGGGTCAGAACACTGAAGCTTTCTTT.

This clonotype showed up just a few times. J is TRBJ1-1 and V is TRBV4-3; D gene ambiguous. V lost 0 bases, J lost 5 bases, and 10 bases lay in between. Germline lookup yields CDR1 LGHNA and CDR2 YSLEER. The CDR3 has 14 amino acids. The CDR3 DNA reads as TGCGCCAGCAGCCAAGATAGGGCAGTAACTGAAGCTTTCTTT. It encodes CASSQDRAVTEAFF.

This clonotype was seen many times. This chain links TRBV5-1 with TRBJ1-2; 7 bases map to TRBD1. CDR3 length: 14 residues. The V segment lost 0 bases and the J segment 6 bases; nucleotides outside the gene matches: 5. The germline gives CDR1 SGHRS, CDR2 YFSETQ. The DNA for the CDR3 is TGCGCCAGCAGCTTGGGACAGGGAGTAGATGGCTACACCTTC. It is translated as CASSLGQGVDGYTF.